The sequence of this TCR beta chain was determined in a study of cytomegalovirus exposure and HLA in healthy donors. About this clone itself: Other DNA sequences in this sample translate to the same CDR3.

Researchers ran the PCR with 60 Vbeta and 13 Jbeta primers. Clones were sequenced by immunoSEQ multiplex PCR, and TCRdb holds only the in-frame ones, with some missing. This table holds about 61,000 clones, roughly 90% found once. Sequenced sample: PBMCs. The sequence was collected from a man aged 25-45 years in good health and CMV-seropositive.

CDR3 sequence reads: CASSVGGGTGSPLEETQYF. CDR3 bases: TGTGCCAGCAGCGTAGGTGGAGGGACAGGGTCCCCCTTAGAAGAGACCCAGTACTTC. The chain carries TRBV9 and TRBJ2-5; TRBD1 matches at 9 bases. Per germline, CDR1 SGDLS and CDR2 YYNGEE. This CDR3 spans 19 amino acids. The junction had 15 bases not matched to a gene; V was cut back by 0 bases and J by 3 bases.